This T cell receptor (beta chain) was sequenced in a study of T cells in women clearing cervical HPV infection. Study-level findings and limits: CIN3+ cases had significantly higher TCR richness than controls; evenness did not differ.

Germline assignment: CDR1 DFQATT and CDR2 SNEGSKA (reference sequence). This CDR3 is built from 16 residues. Sequenced by immunoSEQ multiplex PCR; TCRdb stores in-frame clones only, minus some. The sample has around 35,000 clones, and its top ten clones hold less than 2%. With respect to this clone: What it binds is unknown. The CDR3 is cut off 3 residues early in the read; its end comes from the germline J gene.

Sequencing was carried out using blood buffy coat. The TCR was taken from a woman between 18 and 70 years old with a cervical HPV16 infection that either progressed to CIN3+ or cleared (not recorded which). This chain links TRBV20-1 with TRBJ2-4, with 7 bases matching TRBD2. The CDR3 sequence: CSARVSGRGSNQPQYF. CDR3 bases read: TGCAGTGCTAGAGTTTCAGGGAGGGGTAGCAATCAGCCT.